This T cell receptor beta chain was recovered during a study of cytomegalovirus exposure and HLA in healthy donors. PCR amplification relied on 60 Vbeta primers (plus 13 Jbeta primers). Method: immunoSEQ multiplex PCR; TCRdb's copy keeps in-frame clones and lacks some. The sample includes under 300,000 clones, 86% of them seen just once. V dropped 1 base and J dropped 10 bases, with 10 bases sitting between them. The CDR3 totals 11 residues. Germline assignment: CDR1 GTSNPN and CDR2 SVGIG (reference sequence). Sequences were obtained from PBMCs. J is TRBJ2-5 and V is TRBV30, with D possibly being TRBD2 (5 bases). The TCR originated in a man between 35 and 55 years old in good health and CMV-seropositive. The CDR3 DNA reads TGTGCCTGGAGTGAGGCGGGCGACCAGTACTTC. Protein product: CAWSEAGDQYF.